This T cell receptor beta chain was captured in a study of identical twins (dated by TCRdb to about 2016). About the study as a whole: TCR alpha and beta repertoires from monozygotic twins, unrelated adults of various ages and cord blood were deep-sequenced to test whether fetal clonotypes persist. To rule out contamination, the twin experiments were replicated at different times with different library preparation protocols. Paper-wide results and their limitations: In beta out-of-frame sequences, excess twin sharing was weaker, because having fewer shared sequences lowered the signal-to-noise ratio. Fewer insertions were carried by abundant cord blood beta clonotypes; a weaker similar trend was observed in young adult naive repertoires, while no such trend was observed in memory repertoires. Because the same donors could not be followed over many years, the conclusions depended on cross-sectional statistical analysis. Compared with coincidental sharing between unrelated individuals, an excess of low generation-probability sequences was observed among out-of-frame TCR alpha sequences shared between twins. In monozygotic twins, recombination models systematically underestimated out-of-frame TCR alpha sharing, but the models matched the sharing seen between unrelated individuals. Invariant T cells such as MAIT and iNKT could partly confound zero-insertion analyses, though diverse VJ usage argued against this for most clonotypes.

Points on this clonotype: Its recognized antigen is unknown. No much larger clone is present one base from it, and per-base qualities are unavailable.

Every donor was a healthy Caucasian. The twin cohort consisted of three pairs of female monozygotic twins, all aged about 18 to 29 years. Peripheral blood mononuclear cells were used as the source from which RNA for TCR libraries was isolated. Preparation of the library involved 5' RACE. The listed sequencing device is Illumina HiSeq 2000. Template switching introduced a universal primer binding site; the final cDNA contained a unique molecular identifier, enabling accurate counting of TCR cDNA molecules. First-strand cDNA for TCR alpha and beta chains was synthesized from specific primers in the conserved constant-segment region. Each cDNA library was double barcoded, with a SMART-Mk sample barcode plus Illumina barcodes, to control for contamination. TruSeq adapter sequences, together with Illumina sample barcodes, were added in two successive PCR steps. The Illumina HiSeq platform was used with custom primers to sequence TCR alpha and beta cDNA libraries. As for the authors' bioinformatics: MiGEC processed the raw reads to extract unique molecular identifiers, while MiXCR was used to determine the CDR3 positions. Recombination models were inferred per individual with the repgenHMM and IGoR tools using an EM algorithm. Shared clonotype analysis was performed with the tcR package in R, normalizing sharing by the product of cloneset sizes. To study raw recombination without the effects of thymic and clonal selection, out-of-frame nonproductive sequences were analyzed. TCRdb passed the public sequencing reads through fastp at Q25 and MiXCR, retaining productive beta sequences. Rows are unified per CDR3 protein, each entry keeping the most common DNA and genes. The V and J calls come from TCRdb's annotation, not from the publication. This sample is represented by about 890,000 distinct CDR3 sequences; around 12% of them were singletons. The ten most abundant clones make up under 2% of the sample.

The sample was also linked to a second study, of yellow fever vaccine responses in identical twins. The second paper further reports: The authors reported that the T cell response to vaccination in identical twins appeared partly convergent and partly personalized. In the study, vaccine-responding T cell clones were precisely tracked in identical twins.

The sample taken for sequencing was PBMCs. This receptor was taken from a young woman in good health.

DNA sequence: TGTGCCAGCAGTTTAGTAGCGGGGGGATGGGATGAGCAGTTCTTC. This yields the protein CASSLVAGGWDEQFF. Rearrangement joined TRBV12-3 or TRBV12-4 to TRBJ2-1; 10 bases in the junction line up with TRBD2. Counted from cysteine to phenylalanine, this CDR3 has 15 amino acids. Left in the record is the CDR3 DNA by itself, 45 bases read in frame from the first base. V ends up 1 base short and J 8 bases short, with an unmatched junction base count of 5.